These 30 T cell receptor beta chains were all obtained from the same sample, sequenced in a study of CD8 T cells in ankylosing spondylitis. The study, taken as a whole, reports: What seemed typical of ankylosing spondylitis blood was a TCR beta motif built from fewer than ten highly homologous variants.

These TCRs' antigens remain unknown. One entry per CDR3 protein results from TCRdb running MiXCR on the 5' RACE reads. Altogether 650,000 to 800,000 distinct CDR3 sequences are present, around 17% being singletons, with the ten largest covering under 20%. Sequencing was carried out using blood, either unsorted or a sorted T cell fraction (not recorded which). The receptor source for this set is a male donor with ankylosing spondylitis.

The CDR3 DNA follows: TGTGCCAGCAGTAGCTCGGGGGGCGGTGGAAACACCATATATTTT. Its translation: CASSSSGGGGNTIYF. The chain has TRBV12-3 or TRBV12-4 and TRBJ1-3; a possible D gene is TRBD1 (6 bases). The CDR3 has 15 amino acids. The V end lost 5 bases, the J end lost 3 bases, and 14 bases lay between the germline ends.

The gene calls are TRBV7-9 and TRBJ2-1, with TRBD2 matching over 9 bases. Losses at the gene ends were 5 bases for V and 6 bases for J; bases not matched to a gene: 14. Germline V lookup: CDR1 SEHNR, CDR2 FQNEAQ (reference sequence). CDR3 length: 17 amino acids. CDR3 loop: CASSRWTSVREFNEQFF. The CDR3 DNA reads TGTGCCAGCAGCCGATGGACTAGCGTACGGGAGTTCAATGAGCAGTTCTTC. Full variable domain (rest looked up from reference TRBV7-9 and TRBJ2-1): DTGVSQNPRHKITKRGQNVTFRCDPISEHNRLYWYRQTLGQGPEFLTYFQNEAQLEKSRLLSDRFSAERPKGSFSTLEIQRTEQGDSAMYLCASSRWTSVREFNEQFFGPGTRLTVL.

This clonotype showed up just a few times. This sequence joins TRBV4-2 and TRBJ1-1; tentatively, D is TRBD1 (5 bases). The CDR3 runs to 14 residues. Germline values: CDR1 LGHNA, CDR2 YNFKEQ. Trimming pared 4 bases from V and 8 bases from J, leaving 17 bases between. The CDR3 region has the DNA TGTGCCAGCAGCCTCCTCCGGTGGGGACCCGAAGCTTTCTTT. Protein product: CASSLLRWGPEAFF.

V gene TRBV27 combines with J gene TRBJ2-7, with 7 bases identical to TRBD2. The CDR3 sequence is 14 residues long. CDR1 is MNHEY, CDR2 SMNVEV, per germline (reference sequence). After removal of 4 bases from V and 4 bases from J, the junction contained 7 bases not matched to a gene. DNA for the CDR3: TGTGCCAGCAGTTGGTCTAGCGGAACGTACGAGCAGTACTTC. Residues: CASSWSSGTYEQYF.

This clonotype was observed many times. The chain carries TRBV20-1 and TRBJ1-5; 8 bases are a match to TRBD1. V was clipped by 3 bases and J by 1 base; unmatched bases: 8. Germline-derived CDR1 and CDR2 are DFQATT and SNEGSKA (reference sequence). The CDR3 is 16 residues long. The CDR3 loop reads CSASRDRGGSNQPQHF. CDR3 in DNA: TGCAGTGCTAGCCGCGACAGGGGTGGGAGCAATCAGCCCCAGCATTTT.

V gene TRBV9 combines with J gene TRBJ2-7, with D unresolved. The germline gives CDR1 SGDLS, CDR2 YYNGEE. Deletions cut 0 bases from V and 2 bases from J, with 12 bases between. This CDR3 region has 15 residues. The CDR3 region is CASSVGRERTYEQYF. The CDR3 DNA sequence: TGTGCCAGCAGCGTAGGACGAGAGAGAACCTACGAGCAGTACTTC.

In DNA, the CDR3 is TGCGCCAGCAGCTTGGGCAGGGTGACAGATACGCAGTATTTT. It codes for CASSLGRVTDTQYF. The gene calls are TRBV5-1 and TRBJ2-3, with D tentatively TRBD1 (5 bases). Germline values: CDR1 SGHRS, CDR2 YFSETQ. This CDR3 spans 14 amino acids. Between the trimmed V and J ends, which lost 0 bases and 3 bases, there was a span of 8 bases.

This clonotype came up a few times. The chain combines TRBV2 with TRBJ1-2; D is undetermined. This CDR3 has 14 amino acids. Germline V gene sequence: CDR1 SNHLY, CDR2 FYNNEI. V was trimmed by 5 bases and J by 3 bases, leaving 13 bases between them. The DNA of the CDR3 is TGTGCCAGCAGTAACGGGCGGACTTACTATGGCTACACCTTC. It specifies CASSNGRTYYGYTF. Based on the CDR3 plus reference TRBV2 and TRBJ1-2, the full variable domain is EPEVTQTPSHQVTQMGQEVILRCVPISNHLYFYWYRQILGQKVEFLVSFYNNEISEKSEIFDDQFSVERPDGSNFTLKIRSTKLEDSAMYFCASSNGRTYYGYTFGSGTRLTVV.

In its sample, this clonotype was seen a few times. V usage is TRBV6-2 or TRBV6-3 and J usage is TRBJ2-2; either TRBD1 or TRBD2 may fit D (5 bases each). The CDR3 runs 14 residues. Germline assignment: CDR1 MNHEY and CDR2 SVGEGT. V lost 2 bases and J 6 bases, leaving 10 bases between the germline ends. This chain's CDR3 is CASSYLRGAGELFF. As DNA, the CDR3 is TGTGCCAGCAGTTACCTCCGAGGGGCCGGGGAGCTGTTTTTT.

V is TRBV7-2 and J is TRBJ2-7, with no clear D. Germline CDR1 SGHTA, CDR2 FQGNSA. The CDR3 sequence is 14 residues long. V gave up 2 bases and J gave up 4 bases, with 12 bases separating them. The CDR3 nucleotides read TGTGCCAGCAGCTTACTATCACCTAATTACGAGCAGTACTTC. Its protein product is CASSLLSPNYEQYF.

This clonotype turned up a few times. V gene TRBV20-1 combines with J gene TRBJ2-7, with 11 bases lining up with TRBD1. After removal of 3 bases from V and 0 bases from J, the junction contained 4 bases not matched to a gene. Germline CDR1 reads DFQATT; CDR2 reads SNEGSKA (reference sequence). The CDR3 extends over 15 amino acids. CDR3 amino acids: CSASWGQGVSYEQYF. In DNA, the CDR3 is TGCAGTGCTAGTTGGGGACAGGGGGTCTCCTACGAGCAGTACTTC.

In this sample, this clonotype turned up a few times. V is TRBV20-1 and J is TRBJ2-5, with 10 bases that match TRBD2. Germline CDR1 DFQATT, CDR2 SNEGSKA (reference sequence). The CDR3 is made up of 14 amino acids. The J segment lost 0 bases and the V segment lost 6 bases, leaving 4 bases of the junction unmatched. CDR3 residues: CSAQTSGHQETQYF. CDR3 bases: TGCAGTGCCCAGACTAGCGGGCACCAAGAGACCCAGTACTTC.

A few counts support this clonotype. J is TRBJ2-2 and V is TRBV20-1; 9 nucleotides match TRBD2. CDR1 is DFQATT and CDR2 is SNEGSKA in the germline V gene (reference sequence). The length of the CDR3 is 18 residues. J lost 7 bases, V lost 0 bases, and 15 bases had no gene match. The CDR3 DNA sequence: TGCAGTGCTAGAGATCGGAGTAGGGAGCGGGAGGACAACGGGGAGCTGTTTTTT. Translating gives CSARDRSREREDNGELFF.

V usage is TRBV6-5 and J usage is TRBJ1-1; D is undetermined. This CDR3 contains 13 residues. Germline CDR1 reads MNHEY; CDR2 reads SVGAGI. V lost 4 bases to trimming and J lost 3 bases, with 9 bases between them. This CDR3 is CASSWREDTEAFF. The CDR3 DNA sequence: TGTGCCAGCAGTTGGAGGGAGGACACTGAAGCTTTCTTT.

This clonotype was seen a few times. The CDR3 DNA reads as TGTGCCAGCAGCCAAGAAACAGGGGAAGAGACCCAGTACTTC. Encoded protein: CASSQETGEETQYF. This rearrangement joins TRBV4-2 to TRBJ2-5, with 7 bases aligning to TRBD1. This CDR3 contains 14 residues. Germline assignment: CDR1 LGHNA and CDR2 YNFKEQ. Trimming took 0 bases from V and 3 from J; bases not matched to a gene: 1.

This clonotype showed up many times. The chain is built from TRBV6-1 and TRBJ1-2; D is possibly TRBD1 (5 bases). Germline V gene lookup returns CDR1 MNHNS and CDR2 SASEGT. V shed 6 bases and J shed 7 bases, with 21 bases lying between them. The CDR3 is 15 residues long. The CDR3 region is CASRTGGGGVPGYTF. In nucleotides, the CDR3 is TGTGCCAGCAGGACGGGAGGCGGGGGAGTTCCTGGCTACACCTTC.

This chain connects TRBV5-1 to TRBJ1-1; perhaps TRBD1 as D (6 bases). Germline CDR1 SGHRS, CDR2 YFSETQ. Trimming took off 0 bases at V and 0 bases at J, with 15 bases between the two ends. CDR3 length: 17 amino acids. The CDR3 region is CASSLGGGLMVNTEAFF. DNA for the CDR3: TGCGCCAGCAGCTTGGGAGGGGGTTTGATGGTGAACACTGAAGCTTTCTTT.

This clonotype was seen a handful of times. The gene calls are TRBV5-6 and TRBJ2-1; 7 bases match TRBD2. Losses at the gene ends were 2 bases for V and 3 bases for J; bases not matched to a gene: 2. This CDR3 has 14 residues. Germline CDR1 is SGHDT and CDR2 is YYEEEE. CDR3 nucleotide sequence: TGTGCCAGCAGCTTTAGCGGGCTCTACAATGAGCAGTTCTTC. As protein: CASSFSGLYNEQFF.

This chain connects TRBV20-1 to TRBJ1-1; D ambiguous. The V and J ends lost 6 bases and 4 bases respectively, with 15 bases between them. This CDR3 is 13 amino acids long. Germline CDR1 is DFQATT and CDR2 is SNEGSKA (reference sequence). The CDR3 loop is CSALAPSVTEAFF. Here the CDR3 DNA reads TGCAGTGCCCTGGCCCCGTCGGTCACTGAAGCTTTCTTT.

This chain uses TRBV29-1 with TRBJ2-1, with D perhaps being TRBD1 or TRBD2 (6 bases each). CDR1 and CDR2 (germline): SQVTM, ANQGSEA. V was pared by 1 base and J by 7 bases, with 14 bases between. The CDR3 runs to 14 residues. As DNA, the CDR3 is TGCAGCGTTGAAGGGGGGGCTGGTGGGAATGAGCAGTTCTTC. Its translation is CSVEGGAGGNEQFF.

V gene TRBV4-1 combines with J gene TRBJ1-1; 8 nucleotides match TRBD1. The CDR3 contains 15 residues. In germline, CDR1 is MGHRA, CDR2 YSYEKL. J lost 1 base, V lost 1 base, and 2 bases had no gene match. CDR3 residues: CASSQAGGGNTEAFF. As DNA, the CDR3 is TGCGCCAGCAGCCAAGCAGGGGGCGGGAACACTGAAGCTTTCTTT.

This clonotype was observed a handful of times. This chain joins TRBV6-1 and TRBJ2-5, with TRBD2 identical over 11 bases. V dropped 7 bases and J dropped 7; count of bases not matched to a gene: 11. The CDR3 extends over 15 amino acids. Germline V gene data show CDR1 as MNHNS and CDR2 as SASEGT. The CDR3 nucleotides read TGTGCCAGCATTCGGACTAGCGGGCCCTCCGGGACCCAGTACTTC. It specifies CASIRTSGPSGTQYF.

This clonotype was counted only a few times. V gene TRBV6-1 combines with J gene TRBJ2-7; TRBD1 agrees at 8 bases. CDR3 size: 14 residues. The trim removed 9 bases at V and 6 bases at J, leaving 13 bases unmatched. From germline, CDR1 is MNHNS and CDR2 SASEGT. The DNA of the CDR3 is TGTGCCAGTCGGGAGAGGCAGGGGGCGACCGAGCAGTACTTC. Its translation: CASRERQGATEQYF.

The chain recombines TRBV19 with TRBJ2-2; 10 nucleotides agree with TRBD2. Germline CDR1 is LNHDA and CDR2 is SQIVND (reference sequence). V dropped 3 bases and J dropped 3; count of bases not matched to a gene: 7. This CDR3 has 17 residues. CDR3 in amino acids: CASSIQAGGPDTGELFF. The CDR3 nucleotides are TGTGCCAGTAGTATTCAAGCGGGAGGGCCGGACACCGGGGAGCTGTTTTTT. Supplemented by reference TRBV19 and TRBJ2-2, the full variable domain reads DGGITQSPKYLFRKEGQNVTLSCEQNLNHDAMYWYRQDPGQGLRLIYYSQIVNDFQKGDIAEGYSVSREKKESFPLTVTSAQKNPTAFYLCASSIQAGGPDTGELFFGEGSRLTVL.

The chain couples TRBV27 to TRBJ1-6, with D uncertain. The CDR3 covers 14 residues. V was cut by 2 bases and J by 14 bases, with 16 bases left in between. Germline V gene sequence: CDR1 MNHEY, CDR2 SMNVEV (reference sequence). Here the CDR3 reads CASSLNGPMGALHF. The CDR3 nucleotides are TGTGCCAGCAGTTTAAACGGCCCCATGGGAGCCCTCCACTTT.

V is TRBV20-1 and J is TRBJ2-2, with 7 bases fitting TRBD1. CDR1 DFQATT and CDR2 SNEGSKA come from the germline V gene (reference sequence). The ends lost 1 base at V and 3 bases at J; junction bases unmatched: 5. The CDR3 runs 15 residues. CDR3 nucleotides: TGCAGTGCTAGAGCGACAGGGAAGGACACCGGGGAGCTGTTTTTT. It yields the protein CSARATGKDTGELFF.

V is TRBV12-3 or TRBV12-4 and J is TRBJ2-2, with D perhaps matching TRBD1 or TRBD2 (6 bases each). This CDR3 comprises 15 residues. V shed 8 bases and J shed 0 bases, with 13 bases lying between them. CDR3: CASYPRGANTGELFF. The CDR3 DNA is TGTGCCAGCTATCCTAGGGGGGCGAACACCGGGGAGCTGTTTTTT.

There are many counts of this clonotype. In DNA form, the CDR3 reads TGCAGTGCTCTATACGGGTTAGCCAAAAACATTCAGTACTTC. Translated: CSALYGLAKNIQYF. This chain connects TRBV20-1 to TRBJ2-4; D is uncertain. This CDR3 has 14 amino acids. Deletions cut 5 bases from V and 0 bases from J, with 11 bases between. Germline assignment: CDR1 DFQATT and CDR2 SNEGSKA (reference sequence).

CDR3 sequence reads: CATSHGETQYF. CDR3 DNA: TGTGCCACCAGTCACGGGGAGACCCAGTACTTC. The chain has TRBV15 and TRBJ2-5, with D unclear. The germline CDR1 and CDR2 sequences are LNHNV and YYDKDF (reference sequence). This CDR3 is 11 amino acids long. Trimming removed 6 bases from V and 5 bases from J, with 7 bases in between.

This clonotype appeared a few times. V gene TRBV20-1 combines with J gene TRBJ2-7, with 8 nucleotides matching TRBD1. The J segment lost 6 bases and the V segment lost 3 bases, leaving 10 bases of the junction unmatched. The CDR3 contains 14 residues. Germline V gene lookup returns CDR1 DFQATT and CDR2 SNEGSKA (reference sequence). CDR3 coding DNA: TGCAGTGCTAGGTCTACAGGGGGATTAGGCGAGCAGTACTTC. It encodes CSARSTGGLGEQYF.